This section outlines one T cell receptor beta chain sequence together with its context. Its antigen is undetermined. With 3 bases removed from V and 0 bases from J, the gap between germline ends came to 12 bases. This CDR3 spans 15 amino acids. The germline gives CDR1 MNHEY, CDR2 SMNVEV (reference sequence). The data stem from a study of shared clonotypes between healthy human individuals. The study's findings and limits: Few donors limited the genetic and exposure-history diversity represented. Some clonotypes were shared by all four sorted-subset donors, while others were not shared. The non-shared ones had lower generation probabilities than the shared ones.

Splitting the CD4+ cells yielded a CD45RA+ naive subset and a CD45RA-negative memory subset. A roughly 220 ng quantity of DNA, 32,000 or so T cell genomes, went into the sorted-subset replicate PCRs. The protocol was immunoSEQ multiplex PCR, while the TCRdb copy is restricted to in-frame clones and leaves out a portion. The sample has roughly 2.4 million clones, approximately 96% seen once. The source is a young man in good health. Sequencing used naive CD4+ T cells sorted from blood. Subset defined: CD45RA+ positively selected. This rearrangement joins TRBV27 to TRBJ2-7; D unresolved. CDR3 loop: CASSFARKSSYEQYF. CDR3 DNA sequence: TGTGCCAGCAGTTTCGCCAGGAAGAGCTCCTACGAGCAGTACTTC.